The clone carrying this T cell receptor beta chain was seen a handful of times. The antigen remains unidentified. Trimming left V 6 bases short and J 4 bases short, with 14 bases between. The CDR3 is 14 amino acids. This record belongs to a study of lung T cells in sarcoidosis with Löfgren's syndrome. Whole-study results and caveats: The most expanded V genes in Löfgren's patients were reportedly TRAV12-1 and TRBV2.

TCRdb reprocessed the reads with MiXCR, giving one entry per CDR3 protein. The table has 60,000 to 65,000 distinct CDR3 sequences, roughly 20% seen once; the top ten hold approximately 2.1%. Sequenced input: CD4+ T cells from PBMCs. This sequence joins TRBV12-3 or TRBV12-4 and TRBJ2-3, with D perhaps TRBD2 (5 bases). The sequence came from a human donor with sarcoidosis (Löfgren's syndrome or another form), or a control subject (not recorded which). CDR3 nucleotide sequence: TGTGCCAGCAGACCCACTAGGTCCCCAGATACGCAGTATTTT. This sequence encodes CASRPTRSPDTQYF.